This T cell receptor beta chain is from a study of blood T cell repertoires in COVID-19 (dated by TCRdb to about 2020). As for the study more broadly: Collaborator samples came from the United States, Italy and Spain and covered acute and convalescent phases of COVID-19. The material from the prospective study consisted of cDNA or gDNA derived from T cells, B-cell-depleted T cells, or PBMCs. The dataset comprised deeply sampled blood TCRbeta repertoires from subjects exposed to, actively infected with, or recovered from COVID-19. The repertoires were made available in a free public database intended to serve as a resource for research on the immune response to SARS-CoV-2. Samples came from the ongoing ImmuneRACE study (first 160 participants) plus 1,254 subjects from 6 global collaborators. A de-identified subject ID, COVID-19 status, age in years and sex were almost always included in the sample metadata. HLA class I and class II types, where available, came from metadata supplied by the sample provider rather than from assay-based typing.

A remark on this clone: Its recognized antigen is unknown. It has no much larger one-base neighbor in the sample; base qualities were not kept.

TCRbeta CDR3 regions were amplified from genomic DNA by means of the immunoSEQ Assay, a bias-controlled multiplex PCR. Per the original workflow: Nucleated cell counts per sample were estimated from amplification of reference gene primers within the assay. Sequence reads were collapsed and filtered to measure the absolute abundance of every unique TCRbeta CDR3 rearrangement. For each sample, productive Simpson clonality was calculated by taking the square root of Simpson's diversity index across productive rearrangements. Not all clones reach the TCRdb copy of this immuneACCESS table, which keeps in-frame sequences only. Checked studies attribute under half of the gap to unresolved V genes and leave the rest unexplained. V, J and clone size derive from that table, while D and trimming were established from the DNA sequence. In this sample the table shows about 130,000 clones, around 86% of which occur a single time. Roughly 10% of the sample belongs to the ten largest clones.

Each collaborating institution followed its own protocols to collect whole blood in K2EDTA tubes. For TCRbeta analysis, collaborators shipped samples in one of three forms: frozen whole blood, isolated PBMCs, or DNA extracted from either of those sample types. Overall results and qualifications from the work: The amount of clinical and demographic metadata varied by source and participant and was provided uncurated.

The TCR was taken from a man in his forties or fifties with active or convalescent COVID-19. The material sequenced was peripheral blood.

The CDR3 reads CASSFTEMTGGSEKLFF. The DNA reads TGTGCCAGCAGCTTCACCGAGATGACAGGGGGTAGTGAAAAACTGTTTTTT. The sequence links TRBV7-9 to TRBJ1-4; TRBD1 lines up with 9 middle nucleotides. Inclusive of the bounding cysteine and phenylalanine, the CDR3 is 17 residues long. This entry keeps only the CDR3 DNA: 51 bases, framed from base 1. The germline V end is reduced by 3 bases and the J end by 7 bases; junction bases left unmatched: 12. Reading the germline V gene (reference sequence) gives CDR1 SEHNR and CDR2 FQNEAQ. The CDR3, completed at both ends by the reference TRBV7-9 and TRBJ1-4 genes, gives the full variable domain DTGVSQNPRHKITKRGQNVTFRCDPISEHNRLYWYRQTLGQGPEFLTYFQNEAQLEKSRLLSDRFSAERPKGSFSTLEIQRTEQGDSAMYLCASSFTEMTGGSEKLFFGSGTQLSVL.